This T cell receptor (beta chain) comes out of a study of shared clonotypes between healthy human individuals (TCRdb year 2020). For the study in its entirety: A couple of women and a few men aged 18 to 49 years were included in the cohort. For each donor, three plates each were used for CD4 naive and CD4 memory, two plates were used for CD8 naive, and one plate was used for CD8 memory. Blood TCR repertoires of several healthy adults were deeply sequenced to estimate repertoire size and the extent of clonotype sharing between individuals. Different laboratories and diverse techniques were used to prepare libraries and sequence TCR repertoires, to increase sequencing depth and limit assay-specific biases. Between about 0.8 and 9 billion PBMCs per donor were obtained by leukapheresis. What the authors observed across the whole study: Higher generation probabilities were observed for clonotypes shared by all four sorted-subset donors than for non-shared clonotypes. Because the study included a small number of donors, the genetic and exposure-history diversity represented was limited. Even with the large sequencing depth, rarefaction of the sorted-subset datasets indicated that sequencing was incomplete. Pairwise subsampling led to the expectation that sequencing depth would affect the degree of clonotype sharing among donors. Sampling was restricted to blood, and TCR repertoires in tissues likely differ from the TCR repertoires found in blood. Naive subsets generally had larger estimated clonotype richness than memory subsets did. Across a few donors, roughly 5.4% of naive CD4, roughly 3.4% of naive CD8, 2.3% of memory CD4, and around 0.4% of memory CD8 clonotypes were shared.

To note about this clone: This receptor's antigen is unknown. No base quality information exists; no much larger clone differs at one position.

Using the deep immunoSEQ assay, TCR CDR3 regions were amplified from genomic DNA by multiplex PCR. Extracted genomic DNA from each cell subset was distributed evenly across all wells of several immunoSEQ 96-well plates, and each plate was treated as a replicate. For sorted subsets, each replicate PCR was loaded with roughly 0.2 ug genomic DNA, equivalent to approximately 27,000 T cell genomes. The purified libraries were quantified using a Qubit 3.0 fluorometer, sized with a Bioanalyzer 2100, and then quantified again using the KAPA Library Quantification kit. A separate single-read 150-cycle Illumina NextSeq 550 flow cell was used to sequence each immunoSEQ 96-well plate. The paper's data handling went like this. Because the immunoSEQ output included only junctional sequences and no quality scores, the filtering could not be the same as the filtering used for full-length reads. To assign V/J genes and CDR3, sequences were annotated using PyIR, a Python wrapper for IgBLAST v1.9, with IMGT germline references. Reads with weak V/J assignments (E-value above 1e-6), missing CDR3, stop codons, out-of-frame junctions, or ambiguous translated residues were removed. V3J clonotypes were defined as sequences sharing an identical inferred V gene, J gene, and CDR3 amino acid sequence. The percentage overlap between two repertoires was calculated by dividing the number of shared unique clonotypes by the size of the smaller repertoire. Richness of each repertoire was evaluated using RTK rarefaction, the Chao1 estimator, and Recon v2.1 estimates of unobserved clonotypes. OLGA was used to compute generation probabilities for all TCRbeta clonotypes that the gDNA method yielded from four donors. The immuneACCESS repertoire file appears here via TCRdb, limited to in-frame rearrangements. These files lack a portion of the clones; in checked studies, under half of the deficit traces to unresolved V genes, and the cause of the others is not known. Clonal size and the V and J genes are those of that table, whereas D and trimming came from the DNA. The sample yields about 1.1 million clones; around 78% were counted once. 0.5% to 0.65% of the sample goes to the ten largest clones.

The donors were healthy, HIV-negative adults with no recently reported acute infections or vaccinations. Only Caucasian adults living in Nashville, Tennessee, USA were represented among the donors. Magnetic negative selection was used to enrich CD4+ T cells, after which naive cells were positively selected on CD45RA and the negative fraction became the memory subset. Blood was collected by leukapheresis, and PBMCs were isolated by Ficoll-Histopaque density gradient centrifugation and then cryopreserved in liquid nitrogen vapor phase. Purity and quantity of every magnetically sorted T cell population were checked by analytical flow cytometry. From each sorted fraction, genomic DNA was isolated and quantified by UV absorbance on a Nanodrop 2000c. V was cut back by 8 bases and J by 4 bases, leaving a gap of 9 bases between them. The CDR3 runs 12 amino acids, cysteine and phenylalanine included. CDR3 DNA only is kept here, 36 bases in frame from base 1. Based on the germline V gene, the CDR1 and CDR2 sequences are KGHSH and LQKENI.

The origin of this receptor is a man aged 18-30 years in good health. Some clones in this sample may be carry-over from other donors' samples. This chain joins TRBV18 to TRBJ2-1; the D region is possibly TRBD1 or TRBD2, each matching across 5 bases. Sequencing used memory CD4+ T cells from PBMCs. This sample's cell subset or site label indicates: CD45RA-negative fraction. The bases read TGTGCCAGCGGGGGAACATACAATGAGCAGTTCTTC. This gives the protein CASGGTYNEQFF.